What follows are 10 T cell receptor beta chains derived from one specimen sequenced in a study of cytotoxic CD8 clonotypes in ibrutinib-treated CLL. The table came from immunoSEQ multiplex PCR; TCRdb's copy has only in-frame clones and leaves some out. Of some 200,000 clones in the sample, just over 70% were seen once. Here the sequenced sample was PBMCs, taken after 12 months of ibrutinib treatment. The receptors stem from a human donor with chronic lymphocytic leukemia.

The sample holds one count of this clone. The V call is TRBV30, the J call TRBJ1-3; tentatively, D is TRBD1 (6 bases). V shed 2 bases and J shed 8 bases, with 13 bases lying between them. The germline CDR1 and CDR2 sequences are GTSNPN and SVGIG (reference sequence). This CDR3 is 13 amino acids long. CDR3 sequence (DNA): TGTGCCTGGAGTACCCACGGGGGCGACACCATATATTTT. Its protein product is CAWSTHGGDTIYF.

This clone was recorded a few times. V usage is TRBV11-2 and J usage is TRBJ1-2; D gene ambiguous. CDR3 length equals 15 residues. Germline lookup yields CDR1 SGHAT and CDR2 FQNNGV. Trimming took 1 base from V and 2 from J, leaving 11 bases between them. The CDR3 here is CASSLALRWNYGYTF. The CDR3 bases are TGTGCCAGCAGCTTAGCCCTGAGATGGAACTATGGCTACACCTTC.

The J gene is TRBJ2-5, the V gene TRBV7-2; D is possibly TRBD1 (5 bases). The V gene's germline CDR1 is SGHTA and CDR2 FQGNSA. The CDR3 length is 15 residues. V lost 0 bases and J lost 5, with 13 bases in between. For the CDR3, the DNA is TGTGCCAGCAGCTTAGCAGGGGTCCTCAGGGAGACCCAGTACTTC. Translating gives CASSLAGVLRETQYF.

V is TRBV7-3 and J is TRBJ2-6; D unresolved. Germline CDR1 and CDR2: SGHTA and FQGTGA. The CDR3 totals 16 residues. The germline V and J ends were trimmed by 3 bases and 0 bases, with 9 bases remaining between them. CDR3 region: CASSFKARSGANVLTF. The CDR3 nucleotides read TGTGCCAGCAGCTTCAAGGCCCGCTCTGGGGCCAACGTCCTGACTTTC.

The chain combines TRBV7-2 with TRBJ1-1, with D uncertain. Trimming stripped 5 bases from V and 0 bases from J, with 7 bases between. The CDR3 runs 13 residues. Germline CDR1 and CDR2: SGHTA and FQGNSA. CDR3 sequence reads: CASSTQVNTEAFF. The CDR3 DNA sequence: TGTGCCAGCAGCACCCAGGTGAACACTGAAGCTTTCTTT.

The chain uses TRBV6-5 and TRBJ2-6; no reliable D call. V shed 2 bases and J shed 0 bases, with 5 bases lying between them. This CDR3 has 15 residues. The V gene's germline CDR1 is MNHEY and CDR2 SVGAGI. CDR3 nucleotide sequence: TGTGCCAGCAGTTACGCAGCCTCTGGGGCCAACGTCCTGACTTTC. Protein: CASSYAASGANVLTF.

This clone was counted between two and nine times. The genes are TRBV2 and TRBJ1-1; no firm D call. CDR1 SNHLY and CDR2 FYNNEI come from the germline V gene. Trimming left V 4 bases short and J 6 bases short, with 15 bases between. The CDR3 covers 14 residues. CDR3 bases: TGTGCCAGCAGTGGTCGGACCCTTAAGGCTGAAGCTTTCTTT. As protein: CASSGRTLKAEAFF.

V and J are TRBV6-1 and TRBJ2-7; TRBD1 aligns across 9 bases. V shed 2 bases and J 4 bases; nucleotides not matched to a gene: 6. CDR1 and CDR2 (germline): MNHNS, SASEGT. The CDR3 has 15 amino acids. The CDR3 spells CASSEPGQGSYEQYF. The CDR3 region has the DNA TGTGCCAGCAGTGAACCGGGACAGGGATCTTACGAGCAGTACTTC.

The rearrangement uses TRBV6-1 and TRBJ2-7; possibly TRBD2 for D (6 bases). Per the germline V gene, CDR1 is MNHNS and CDR2 is SASEGT. V was clipped by 4 bases and J by 4 bases, with 20 bases between them. CDR3 size: 16 residues. The CDR3 loop is CASSVPGGTPFYEQYF. As DNA, the CDR3 is TGTGCCAGCAGTGTCCCAGGCGGGACCCCCTTTTACGAGCAGTACTTC.

V is TRBV6-5 and J is TRBJ1-1; TRBD1 matches 8 bases. The CDR3 sequence is 14 residues long. J was trimmed by 1 base and V by 6 bases; bases with no gene match: 4. Germline loops: CDR1 MNHEY, CDR2 SVGAGI. DNA of the CDR3: TGTGCCAGCAGCCCGGACAGGGCGAACACTGAAGCTTTCTTT. Residues: CASSPDRANTEAFF.